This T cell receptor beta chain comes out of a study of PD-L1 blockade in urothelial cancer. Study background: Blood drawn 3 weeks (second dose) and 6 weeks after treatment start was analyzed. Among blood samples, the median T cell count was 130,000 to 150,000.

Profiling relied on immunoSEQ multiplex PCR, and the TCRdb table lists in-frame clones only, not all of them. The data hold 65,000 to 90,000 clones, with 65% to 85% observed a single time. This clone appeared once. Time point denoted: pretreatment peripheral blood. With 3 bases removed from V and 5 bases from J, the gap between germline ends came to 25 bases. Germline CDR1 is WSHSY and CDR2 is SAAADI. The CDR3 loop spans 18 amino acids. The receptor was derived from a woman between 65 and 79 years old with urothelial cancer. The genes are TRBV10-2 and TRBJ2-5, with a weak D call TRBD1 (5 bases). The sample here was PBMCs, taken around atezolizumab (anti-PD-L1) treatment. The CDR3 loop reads CASSDPRRSQGPPETQYF. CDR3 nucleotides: TGCGCCAGCAGTGACCCTAGACGTTCCCAGGGCCCCCCGGAGACCCAGTACTTC.